This T cell receptor (beta chain) emerged from a study of blood T cell repertoires in COVID-19. Study information: PBMCs, B-cell-depleted T cells, or T cells provided the cDNA or gDNA that made up the material.

In the original workflow: Reference gene primer amplification in the assay estimated nucleated cell counts. The assay was immunoSEQ multiplex PCR, and TCRdb's table has in-frame clones only and misses some. V and J calls and clone size are as listed in that table; D and trimming were resolved from the DNA. The table includes around 100,000 clones, around 90% detected once. Source material: peripheral blood. The TCR was taken from a human donor with active COVID-19. The donor label of this sample is uncertain.

The CDR3 nucleotides are TGTGCCACCAGCAACCCCTCAGTCTTAGCCAAAAACATTCAGTACTTC. This codes for CATSNPSVLAKNIQYF. The chain recombines TRBV15 with TRBJ2-4, with unresolved D. Germline-derived CDR1 and CDR2 are LNHNV and YYDKDF (reference sequence). This CDR3 is 16 amino acids long. V lost 4 bases and J 0 bases, leaving 13 bases between the germline ends.